This T cell receptor beta chain comes out of a study of blood T cell repertoires in COVID-19. Background on the study: The cDNA or gDNA used as material had been derived from T cells, B-cell-depleted T cells, or PBMCs.

Germline assignment: CDR1 LGHDT and CDR2 YNNKEL (reference sequence). V lost 5 bases and J lost 2, with 7 bases in between. The CDR3 length is 12 residues. Ages ranged from about 18 to 90 years, with residence in some 25 US areas. Each participant's cohort was designated according to participant-reported clinical history. As originally analysed: Reference gene primer amplification in the assay estimated nucleated cell counts. Profiling relied on immunoSEQ multiplex PCR, and the TCRdb table lists in-frame clones only, not all of them. V and J calls plus clone size are reproduced from that table; the DNA served to infer D and trimming. The table includes 150,000 to 200,000 clones, approximately 80% detected once.

This rearrangement joins TRBV3-1 (or the pseudogene TRBV3-2) to TRBJ2-7; D perhaps matches TRBD2 (5 bases). The sequenced sample was PBMCs or T cells enriched from blood (not recorded which). This TCR derives from a woman in her forties or fifties who had recovered from COVID-19. CDR3 sequence: CASSKEAYEQYF. The CDR3 nucleotides are TGTGCCAGCAGCAAGGAGGCCTACGAGCAGTACTTC.